This T cell receptor (beta chain) originates from a study of OX40 agonist ivuxolimab in advanced cancers. For context, the study as a whole: Ivuxolimab, which targeted the costimulatory receptor OX40 (CD134), was an agonistic, fully human IgG2 monoclonal antibody. Intravenous ivuxolimab was administered to patients every 2 weeks at six dose levels: 0.01, 0.1, 0.3, 1.5, 3 and 10 mg/kg. Of the approximately 54 dose-escalation patients, hepatocellular carcinoma was present in roughly 19, melanoma in around 15, renal cell carcinoma in 9 and head and neck cancer in 9. In the dose-escalation cohort, more than 75% of patients were male, and the mean age was about 55 years, with a range of roughly 20 to 79. Prior anti-PD-1, anti-PD-L1 or anti-CTLA-4 therapy was permitted, and checkpoint inhibitors had been received by around 40% of dose-escalation patients. Three dose-escalation patients achieved partial responses, one with hepatocellular carcinoma and two with cutaneous melanoma. Peripheral TCRbeta sequencing aimed to test whether ivuxolimab altered TCR sequence diversity and caused clonal T-cell expansion. The paper describes the monotherapy dose-escalation part (N of about 47 patients) of the phase I trial of ivuxolimab. Results the study describes overall, beyond this receptor: The antigen specificity of the clonally expanded peripheral T cells was not determined. Partial responders in the 0.1-3.0 mg/kg groups had among the lowest normalized peripheral clonal expansion, especially among CD8+ T cells. After ivuxolimab, expanded clones were on average more numerous among CD8+ T cells than among CD4+ T cells. At doses of 0.1 to 3.0 mg/kg, clonal expansion of both CD4+ and CD8+ T cells in blood was seen between baseline and week 6. Low levels of normalized T-cell clonal expansion were also seen in some patients who did not respond.

The trial excluded patients who had a history of autoimmune disease or who were on systemic immunosuppression. Peripheral blood for TCR sequencing was collected from all dose cohorts at baseline, on cycle 4 day 1, and on cycle 7 day 1. Samples were obtained from an open-label, multicenter, first-in-human phase I dose-escalation trial of ivuxolimab. Adults with locally advanced or metastatic melanoma, renal cell carcinoma, hepatocellular carcinoma or head and neck squamous cell carcinoma were enrolled in the trial. Before TCR sequencing, CD4+ T cells and CD8+ T cells from peripheral blood were sorted into separate populations. At the junction V is shortened by 3 bases and J by 11 bases; bases outside the gene matches: 5. The CDR3, from cysteine to phenylalanine, totals 12 residues. Only the CDR3 portion is preserved as DNA: 36 bases, with reading frame beginning at the first base. CDR1 and CDR2 were assigned from the germline V gene (reference sequence) as SGHNT and YYREEE.

To sequence the TCRbeta CDR3 region, genomic DNA was isolated from the sorted cells. The immunoSEQ Assay was used to sequence the TCRbeta CDR3 regions. TCRdb carries this immuneACCESS record with in-frame sequences only. Its versions omit some clonotypes, under half of them owing to an unresolved V gene in the studies checked, with the rest unexplained. A total of some 50,000 clones appear in this sample, approximately 87% of them only once. The top ten clonotypes cover less than 2% of the sample. Comments on this clone: Its antigen remains undetermined. No clone much larger than this one lies a single base away; base qualities are absent.

The V and J genes are TRBV5-4 and TRBJ2-3, with 8 junctional bases fitting TRBD1. The material sequenced was CD4+ or CD8+ T cells sorted from blood, taken in a trial of the OX40 agonist ivuxolimab. This TCR derives from an adult with an advanced solid tumor such as melanoma, head and neck, liver or kidney cancer. Here the CDR3 is given as CASSSRGQGQYF. The sequence in DNA is TGTGCCAGCAGCTCCAGGGGGCAGGGGCAGTATTTT. Beyond the CDR3, the reference TRBV5-4 and TRBJ2-3 genes provide the residues; the full variable domain reads: ETGVTQSPTHLIKTRGQQVTLRCSSQSGHNTVSWYQQALGQGPQFIFQYYREEENGRGNFPPRFSGLQFPNYSSELNVNALELDDSALYLCASSSRGQGQYFGPGTRLTVL.